A single sample gave rise to the 30 T cell receptor beta chains below, sequenced in a study of T cells in Graves' hyperthyroidism and ophthalmopathy. Researchers amplified the TCR beta CDR3 regions from RNA transcripts. Carried out on the TCR CDR3, a first-round RT-PCR used the HTBI primer set. One entry per CDR3 protein, called by TCRdb with MiXCR from the multiplex PCR reads. There are hundreds of thousands of distinct CDR3 sequences in the sample; roughly 15% occur only once, and around 14% lies in the top ten. The specimen was blood. These receptors were taken from a man between 18 and 29 years old with Graves' ophthalmopathy.

This clonotype was found a few times. This rearrangement joins TRBV10-3 to TRBJ1-2, with a weak D call TRBD1 (6 bases). Germline V gives CDR1 ENHRY, CDR2 SYGVKD. This CDR3 comprises 14 residues. Trimming pared 11 bases from V and 8 bases from J, leaving 24 bases between. CDR3 residues: CAPIAHSQGEGYTF. Written as DNA, the CDR3 is TGTGCCCCAATTGCCCACTCACAGGGTGAAGGCTACACCTTC.

This clonotype was seen only a few times. The rearrangement links TRBV7-9 to TRBJ2-5; 8 nucleotides line up with TRBD2. V lost 1 base to trimming and J lost 5 bases; unmatched junction nucleotides: 6. The CDR3 contains 15 residues. Germline assignment: CDR1 SEHNR and CDR2 FQNEAQ (reference sequence). CDR3 nucleotides: TGTGCCAGCAGCTTAGGAGGGACTAGGCGGGAGACCCAGTACTTC. Encoded protein: CASSLGGTRRETQYF.

This clonotype was observed at least ten times. The rearrangement links TRBV24-1 to TRBJ2-3, with D perhaps assigned TRBD1 or TRBD2 (6 bases each). Trimming removed 2 bases from V and 1 base from J, with 15 bases in between. Germline lookup yields CDR1 KGHDR and CDR2 SFDVKD. The CDR3 runs to 17 residues. DNA for the CDR3: TGTGCCACCAGTGATTCACCCGGGGGCGCAGGCACAGATACGCAGTATTTT. Translated: CATSDSPGGAGTDTQYF.

Turning to this clonotype: A much larger clone lies a single base off, so this may be a read error. The rearrangement joins TRBV7-2 to TRBJ1-4, with D tentatively TRBD1 (5 bases). The CDR3 consists of 12 residues. CDR1 is SGHTA, CDR2 FQGNSA, per germline. V was shortened by 5 bases and J by 11 bases, with 12 bases between the two germline ends. CDR3 sequence (DNA): TGTGCCAGCAGCCTGGACGGGGGGAAACTGTTTTTT. It yields the protein CASSLDGGKLFF.

In its sample, this clonotype was seen many times. The chain combines TRBV2 with TRBJ1-6, with D unresolved. The CDR3 is 13 residues long. CDR1 SNHLY and CDR2 FYNNEI come from the germline V gene. Trimming took 3 bases from V and 6 from J, leaving 6 bases between them. This CDR3 is CASSDSPNSPLHF. CDR3 DNA: TGTGCCAGCAGTGACAGCCCTAATTCACCCCTCCACTTT.

This clonotype was detected a few times. This chain uses TRBV9 with TRBJ1-2; the match to TRBD1 covers 10 bases. V lost 3 bases and J lost 7; bases outside the gene matches: 12. The CDR3 consists of 16 residues. Germline V gene sequence: CDR1 SGDLS, CDR2 YYNGEE. The CDR3, as DNA: TGTGCCAGCAGCGGGACTACCGGGACAGGGGTATTTGGCTACACCTTC. Its translation is CASSGTTGTGVFGYTF.

This clonotype was picked up many times. V gene TRBV7-8 combines with J gene TRBJ1-2, with D unclear. There are 12 residues in the CDR3. Trimming shortened V by 5 bases and J by 4 bases, and 8 bases separated the two germline ends. CDR1 and CDR2 from the germline V gene are SGHVS and FQNEAQ. In DNA, the CDR3 is TGTGCCAGCAGCCTTGAAGGCTATGGCTACACCTTC. It translates to CASSLEGYGYTF. The full variable domain, its missing parts supplied by reference TRBV7-8 and TRBJ1-2, is GAGVSQSPRYKVAKRGQDVALRCDPISGHVSLFWYQQALGQGPEFLTYFQNEAQLDKSGLPSDRFFAERPEGSVSTLKIQRTQQEDSAVYLCASSLEGYGYTFGSGTRLTVV.

The V call is TRBV20-1, the J call TRBJ2-5, with 14 bases aligning to TRBD2. Germline V gives CDR1 DFQATT, CDR2 SNEGSKA (reference sequence). The CDR3 runs 15 residues. V was clipped by 4 bases and J by 4 bases; unmatched bases: 5. CDR3 loop: CSAIQTSGGVETQYF. DNA for the CDR3: TGCAGTGCTATCCAGACTAGCGGGGGGGTAGAGACCCAGTACTTC.

This clonotype was observed at least ten times. J is TRBJ1-4 and V is TRBV20-1; 8 bases line up with TRBD1. Germline V gene data show CDR1 as DFQATT and CDR2 as SNEGSKA (reference sequence). V gave up 6 bases and J gave up 8 bases; unmatched junction bases: 8. The CDR3 is 13 amino acids. CDR3 nucleotides: TGCAGTGCACTCGACAGGGGAGTAGAAAAACTGTTTTTT. The encoded protein is CSALDRGVEKLFF.

This chain uses TRBV9 with TRBJ1-2; weak D call: TRBD1 (6 bases). CDR3 length: 15 amino acids. Deletions cut 0 bases from V and 0 bases from J, with 9 bases between. CDR1 and CDR2 (germline): SGDLS, YYNGEE. The CDR3 reads CASSVGDMSNYGYTF. CDR3 nucleotides: TGTGCCAGCAGCGTAGGGGACATGTCTAACTATGGCTACACCTTC.

This clonotype has at least ten counts. J is TRBJ1-5 and V is TRBV2; 8 bases line up with TRBD1. V dropped 3 bases and J dropped 7; count of bases not matched to a gene: 14. The CDR3 is 17 amino acids. CDR1 is SNHLY and CDR2 is FYNNEI in the germline V gene. The CDR3 bases are TGTGCCAGCAGTGACAATCCCCTCAGGGGGCTAGAGCAGCCCCAGCATTTT. Translating it yields CASSDNPLRGLEQPQHF.

The genes are TRBV4-1 and TRBJ2-1; TRBD2 matches 9 bases. Trimming removed 0 bases from V and 4 bases from J; junction bases left unmatched: 4. Germline V CDR1 and CDR2: MGHRA, YSYEKL. CDR3 size: 16 residues. The CDR3 DNA reads as TGCGCCAGCAGCCAAGATGGGACTAGCAATTACAATGAGCAGTTCTTC. This sequence encodes CASSQDGTSNYNEQFF.

This clonotype was observed many times. This chain uses TRBV2 with TRBJ2-5; 9 bases match TRBD1. Germline V gene sequence: CDR1 SNHLY, CDR2 FYNNEI. This CDR3 contains 14 residues. J lost 9 bases, V lost 7 bases, and 12 bases had no gene match. CDR3 amino acids: CASTRDRAQEAQYF. The DNA of the CDR3 is TGTGCCAGCACCCGGGACAGGGCCCAAGAAGCCCAGTACTTC.

This clonotype was seen at least ten times. V is TRBV12-3 or TRBV12-4 and J is TRBJ2-3; maybe TRBD2 (6 bases). V lost 6 bases and J lost 5, with 18 bases in between. CDR3 length: 15 residues. The CDR3 nucleotides read TGTGCCAGCAGGCACGGAGGGGTCACGCAAGATACGCAGTATTTT. This codes for CASRHGGVTQDTQYF.

There are a few counts of this clonotype. The CDR3 protein is CSARDQSQGNSYEQYF. As DNA, the CDR3 is TGCAGTGCTAGAGATCAGTCCCAGGGGAACTCCTACGAGCAGTACTTC. The J gene is TRBJ2-7, the V gene TRBV20-1, with a possible D match to TRBD1 (6 bases). V lost 0 bases, J lost 0 bases, and 15 bases lay in between. Germline V gives CDR1 DFQATT, CDR2 SNEGSKA (reference sequence). The CDR3 covers 16 residues.

V and J are TRBV29-1 and TRBJ1-1; D remains unclear. Germline V gives CDR1 SQVTM, CDR2 ANQGSEA. The germline V and J ends were trimmed by 5 bases and 0 bases, with 7 bases remaining between them. CDR3 length: 12 residues. The CDR3 region is CSVFILNTEAFF. CDR3 nucleotide sequence: TGCAGCGTTTTCATCTTGAACACTGAAGCTTTCTTT. The full variable domain, completed using reference TRBV29-1 and TRBJ1-1, is SAVISQKPSRDICQRGTSLTIQCQVDSQVTMMFWYRQQPGQSLTLIATANQGSEATYESGFVIDKFPISRPNLTFSTLTVSNMSPEDSSIYLCSVFILNTEAFFGQGTRLTVV.

The table lists this clonotype with many counts. This chain joins TRBV7-6 and TRBJ2-5, with 12 bases fitting TRBD1. The germline V gene has CDR1 SGHVS and CDR2 FNYEAQ. V trimming: 5 bases; J trimming: 5 bases; junction bases outside the gene matches: 15. This CDR3 is 18 amino acids long. CDR3 DNA sequence: TGTGCCAGCAGCCGACCCCGGGACAGGGGGCGTCAAGTTGAGACCCAGTACTTC. Translation gives CASSRPRDRGRQVETQYF.

This chain connects TRBV15 to TRBJ1-2; D is unclear. Germline CDR1 reads LNHNV; CDR2 reads YYDKDF (reference sequence). V gave up 5 bases and J gave up 6 bases, with 13 bases separating them. The CDR3 length is 13 residues. The CDR3 region is CATSPKGRDGYTF. DNA of the CDR3: TGTGCCACCAGCCCAAAAGGGAGGGATGGCTACACCTTC.

The V gene is TRBV5-1, the J gene TRBJ2-1; possible D gene TRBD1, 5 bases. Trimming took 4 bases from V and 6 from J, leaving 20 bases between them. This CDR3 spans 16 amino acids. The germline CDR1 and CDR2 sequences are SGHRS and YFSETQ. CDR3 sequence (DNA): TGCGCCAGCAGCACTGGTGGCAGGGAAATCCGCAATGAGCAGTTCTTC. Translating gives CASSTGGREIRNEQFF.

In this sample, this clonotype turned up many times. The J gene is TRBJ2-5, the V gene TRBV6-1, with TRBD2 matching over 15 bases. The V and J ends lost 4 bases and 1 base, in that order; junction bases with no gene match: 4. Germline loops: CDR1 MNHNS, CDR2 SASEGT. There are 17 residues in the CDR3. The CDR3 spells CASSGGTSGGPQETQYF. In DNA form, the CDR3 reads TGTGCCAGCAGTGGCGGGACTAGCGGGGGGCCCCAAGAGACCCAGTACTTC.

This clonotype was seen repeatedly, ten times or more. The junction does not match germline at one end; this may be a read error. This rearrangement joins TRBV12-3 or TRBV12-4 to TRBJ1-2; D might be TRBD1 (6 bases). The CDR3 is 13 amino acids. Here the CDR3 reads CASSPRDIGGNTF. The DNA of the CDR3 is TGTGCCAGCAGTCCGAGGGACATAGGTGGCAACACCTTC.

Concerning this clonotype: This may be a read error, as it is one base from a much larger clone. This likely comes from a read error, as the CDR3 has no conserved phenylalanine or tryptophan at its end. The CDR3 here is CASSYGTGITDTQYL. CDR3 in DNA: TGTGCCAGCAGTTACGGGACAGGGATCACAGATACGCAGTATCTT. The chain couples TRBV6-5 to TRBJ2-3, with TRBD1 identical over 9 bases. CDR1 MNHEY and CDR2 SVGAGI come from the germline V gene. The trim removed 2 bases at V and 2 bases at J, leaving 2 bases unmatched. The CDR3 totals 15 residues.

This clonotype has only a few counts. V and J are TRBV7-9 and TRBJ2-7, with 10 bases matching TRBD1. V was clipped by 5 bases and J by 1 base; unmatched bases: 8. Germline V CDR1 and CDR2: SEHNR, FQNEAQ (reference sequence). The CDR3 runs 16 residues. The CDR3 coding sequence is TGTGCCAGCAGCCTAGGGACAGGGGTACGGTCCTACGAGCAGTACTTC. It codes for CASSLGTGVRSYEQYF.

The V gene is TRBV27, the J gene TRBJ2-1, with D tentatively TRBD2 (7 bases). Trimming took 2 bases from V and 4 from J, leaving 18 bases between them. This CDR3 has 17 amino acids. Germline CDR1 is MNHEY and CDR2 is SMNVEV (reference sequence). The CDR3 loop reads CASSLVGGGGKYNEQFF. DNA for the CDR3: TGTGCCAGCAGTTTAGTCGGGGGCGGGGGAAAATACAATGAGCAGTTCTTC.

This clonotype was seen at least ten times. The V and J genes are TRBV19 and TRBJ1-2; perhaps TRBD1 as D (5 bases). Germline loops: CDR1 LNHDA, CDR2 SQIVND (reference sequence). The CDR3 has 14 amino acids. Trimming left V 7 bases short and J 2 bases short, with 14 bases between. The CDR3 DNA follows: TGTGCCAGTACACAGAGGGGCGCGAACTATGGCTACACCTTC. Translated: CASTQRGANYGYTF.

This clonotype was detected many times. The gene calls are TRBV12-3 or TRBV12-4 and TRBJ2-2; 10 bases match TRBD1. The J segment lost 6 bases and the V segment lost 5 bases, leaving 6 bases of the junction unmatched. The CDR3 is 15 amino acids. The CDR3 loop is CASSTTGGPPGELFF. The CDR3, as DNA: TGTGCCAGCAGTACGACAGGGGGCCCGCCCGGGGAGCTGTTTTTT.

This clonotype was counted many times. This chain links TRBV5-1 with TRBJ1-6; a possible D gene is TRBD1 (6 bases). This CDR3 comprises 14 residues. Germline V gene sequence: CDR1 SGHRS, CDR2 YFSETQ. Deletions cut 4 bases from V and 5 bases from J, with 10 bases between. This CDR3 reads CASSDRLHNSPLHF. In DNA form, the CDR3 reads TGCGCCAGCAGCGACAGGCTGCATAATTCACCCCTCCACTTT.

This clonotype was seen at least ten times. This rearrangement joins TRBV30 to TRBJ1-5; a weak D match, TRBD1 (5 bases). CDR3 length: 15 amino acids. Germline-derived CDR1 and CDR2 are GTSNPN and SVGIG (reference sequence). The V gene lost 4 bases and the J gene lost 0 bases, with 13 bases spanning the gap. The CDR3 bases are TGTGCCTGGAACAGCAAGGGGTCTAGCAATCAGCCCCAGCATTTT. Its protein product is CAWNSKGSSNQPQHF. The full variable domain, in which reference TRBV30 and TRBJ1-5 provide the parts outside the CDR3, is SQTIHQWPATLVQPVGSPLSLECTVEGTSNPNLYWYRQAAGRGLQLLFYSVGIGQISSEVPQNLSASRPQDRQFILSSKKLLLSDSGFYLCAWNSKGSSNQPQHFGDGTRLSIL.

J is TRBJ2-5 and V is TRBV6-1; no firm D call. The CDR3 sequence is 14 residues long. Per germline, CDR1 MNHNS and CDR2 SASEGT. With 6 bases removed from V and 1 base from J, the gap between germline ends came to 12 bases. Written as DNA, the CDR3 is TGTGCCAGCAGCTCGGACGGCTTCCAAGAGACCCAGTACTTC. Residues: CASSSDGFQETQYF.

As concerns this clonotype: A junction end diverges from the germline sequence, so it may reflect a read error. The chain combines TRBV7-9 with TRBJ2-3; D tentatively fits TRBD1 or TRBD2 (5 bases each). Germline CDR1 reads SEHNR; CDR2 reads FQNEAQ (reference sequence). This CDR3 comprises 15 residues. The CDR3 DNA reads as TGTGCCGGCAGCTTGAGGGACGGAAGCACAGATACGCAGTATTTT. This translates into CAGSLRDGSTDTQYF.